This T cell receptor beta chain appears in the sequencing data of a study of T cell repertoires in cytomegalovirus infection. For the study at large: The study used recently identified HLA-C-restricted and well-studied HLA-B-restricted CMV epitopes.

V shed 5 bases and J shed 8 bases, with 27 bases lying between them. CDR1 and CDR2 from the germline V gene are SGHTA and FQGNSA. The CDR3 is 17 amino acids. Findings and caveats of the study: The cumulative frequency of public TCR beta families distinguished individuals who carried CMV together with the relevant HLA.

TCRdb re-analysed the reads in MiXCR, keeping a single row per CDR3 protein. The data hold about 570,000 distinct CDR3 sequences, with just under 40% observed a single time. This clonotype occurred a few times. Its specificity is not known. V is TRBV7-2 and J is TRBJ1-2, with D possibly matching TRBD1 (6 bases). This sample comprised cultured PBMCs, obtained from culture after CMV antigen stimulation. This sequence originates from a human donor in good health (CMV status not recorded). Some clones in this sample may be carry-over from other donors' samples. The CDR3 DNA is TGTGCCAGCAGCGCCTATTCTCCGGGGGGCGCGGGGGAAGGCTACACCTTC. Translating it yields CASSAYSPGGAGEGYTF.